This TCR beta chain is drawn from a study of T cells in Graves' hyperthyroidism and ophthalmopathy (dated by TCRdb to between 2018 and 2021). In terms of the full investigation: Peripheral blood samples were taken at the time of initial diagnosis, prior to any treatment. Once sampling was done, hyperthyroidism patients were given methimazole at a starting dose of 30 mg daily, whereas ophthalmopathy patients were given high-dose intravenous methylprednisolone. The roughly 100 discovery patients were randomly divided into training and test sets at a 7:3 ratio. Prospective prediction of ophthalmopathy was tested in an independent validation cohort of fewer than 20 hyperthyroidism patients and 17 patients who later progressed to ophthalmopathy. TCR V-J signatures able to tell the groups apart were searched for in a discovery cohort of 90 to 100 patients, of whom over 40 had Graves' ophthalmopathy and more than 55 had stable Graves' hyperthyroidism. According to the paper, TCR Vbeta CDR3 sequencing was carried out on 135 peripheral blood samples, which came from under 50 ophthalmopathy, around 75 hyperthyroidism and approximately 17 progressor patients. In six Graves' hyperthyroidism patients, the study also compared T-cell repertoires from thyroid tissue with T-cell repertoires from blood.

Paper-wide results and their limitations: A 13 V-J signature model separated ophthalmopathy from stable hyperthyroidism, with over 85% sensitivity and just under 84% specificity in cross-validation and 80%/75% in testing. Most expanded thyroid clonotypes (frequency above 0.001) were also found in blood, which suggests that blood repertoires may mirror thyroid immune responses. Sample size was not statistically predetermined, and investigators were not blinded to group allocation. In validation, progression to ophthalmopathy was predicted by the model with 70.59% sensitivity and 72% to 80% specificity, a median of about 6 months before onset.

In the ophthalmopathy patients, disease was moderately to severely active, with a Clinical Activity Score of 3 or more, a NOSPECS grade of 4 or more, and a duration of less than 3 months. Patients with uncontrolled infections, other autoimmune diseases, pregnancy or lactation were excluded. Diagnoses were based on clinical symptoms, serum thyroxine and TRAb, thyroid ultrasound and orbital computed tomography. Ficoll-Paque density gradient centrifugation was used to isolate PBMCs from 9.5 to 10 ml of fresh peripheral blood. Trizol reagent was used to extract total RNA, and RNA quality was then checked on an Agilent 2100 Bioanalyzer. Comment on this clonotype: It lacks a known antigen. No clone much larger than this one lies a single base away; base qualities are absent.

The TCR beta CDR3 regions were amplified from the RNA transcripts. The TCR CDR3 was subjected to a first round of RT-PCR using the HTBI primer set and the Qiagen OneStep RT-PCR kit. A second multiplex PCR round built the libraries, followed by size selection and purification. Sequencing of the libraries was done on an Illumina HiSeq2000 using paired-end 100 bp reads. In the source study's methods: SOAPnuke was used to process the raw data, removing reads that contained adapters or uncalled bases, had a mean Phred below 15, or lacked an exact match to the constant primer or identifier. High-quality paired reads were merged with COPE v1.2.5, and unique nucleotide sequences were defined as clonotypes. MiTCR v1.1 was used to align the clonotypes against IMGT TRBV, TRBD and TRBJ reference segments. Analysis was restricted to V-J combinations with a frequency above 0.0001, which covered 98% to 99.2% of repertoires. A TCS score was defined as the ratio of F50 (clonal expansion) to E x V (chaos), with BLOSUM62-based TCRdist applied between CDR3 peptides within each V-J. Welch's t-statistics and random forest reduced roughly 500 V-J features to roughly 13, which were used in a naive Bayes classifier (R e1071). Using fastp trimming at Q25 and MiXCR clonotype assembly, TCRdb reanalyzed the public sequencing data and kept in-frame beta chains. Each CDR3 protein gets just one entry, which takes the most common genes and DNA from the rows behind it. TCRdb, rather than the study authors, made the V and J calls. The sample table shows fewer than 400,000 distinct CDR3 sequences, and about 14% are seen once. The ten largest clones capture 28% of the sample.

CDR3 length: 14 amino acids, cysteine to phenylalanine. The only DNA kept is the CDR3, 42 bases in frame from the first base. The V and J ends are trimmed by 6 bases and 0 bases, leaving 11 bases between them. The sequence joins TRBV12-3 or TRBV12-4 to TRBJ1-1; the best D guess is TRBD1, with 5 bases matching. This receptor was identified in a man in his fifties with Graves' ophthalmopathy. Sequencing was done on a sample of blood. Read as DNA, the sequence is TGTGCCAGCAGCGACCGACAGATGAACACTGAAGCTTTCTTT. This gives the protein CASSDRQMNTEAFF.